Shown below are 19 T cell receptor beta chains from a single sample sequenced in a study of cytomegalovirus exposure and HLA in healthy donors. The PCR ran on 60 Vbeta and 13 Jbeta primers. The assay was immunoSEQ multiplex PCR, and TCRdb's table has in-frame clones only and misses some. This sample carries fewer than 200,000 clones, about three quarters of them seen once, and the ten largest clones take under 2.5%. The sample consisted of PBMCs. These TCRs come from a female donor in good health and CMV-seronegative.

This chain uses TRBV28 with TRBJ2-7; 10 nucleotides match TRBD1. Germline assignment: CDR1 MDHEN and CDR2 SYDVKM. This CDR3 spans 13 amino acids. V lost 8 bases and J lost 4; bases outside the gene matches: 5. CDR3 region: CASYDRGQYEQYF. Here the CDR3 DNA reads TGTGCCAGCTACGACAGGGGGCAGTACGAGCAGTACTTC.

The chain combines TRBV25-1 with TRBJ2-5; 10 bases are shared with TRBD2. The J call may be mistaken, given a closer DNA end match to TRBJ2-7. Germline V gene data show CDR1 as MGHDK and CDR2 as SYGVNS. This CDR3 is built from 16 residues. CDR3 residues: CASSAPGLAGEDEQYF. As DNA, the CDR3 is TGTGCCAGCAGTGCCCCTGGTCTAGCGGGAGAGGACGAGCAGTACTTC.

The chain links TRBV18 to TRBJ2-1, with 9 bases identical to TRBD2. V dropped 6 bases and J dropped 8; count of bases not matched to a gene: 5. This CDR3 region has 13 residues. The germline V gene encodes CDR1 KGHSH and CDR2 LQKENI. CDR3: CASSPGTSYEQFF. CDR3 DNA: TGTGCCAGCTCCCCCGGGACTAGCTATGAGCAGTTCTTC.

The chain uses TRBV7-2 and TRBJ1-1, with 7 bases lining up with TRBD1. The J segment lost 0 bases and the V segment lost 9 bases, leaving 7 bases of the junction unmatched. CDR1 and CDR2 (germline): SGHTA, FQGNSA. CDR3 size: 14 residues. CDR3 region: CASKEGALNTEAFF. CDR3 nucleotide sequence: TGTGCCAGTAAAGAGGGGGCCCTGAACACTGAAGCTTTCTTT.

This chain uses TRBV6-1 with TRBJ1-6; tentatively, D is TRBD1 (5 bases). The length of the CDR3 is 17 residues. The germline CDR1 and CDR2 sequences are MNHNS and SASEGT. Trimming removed 2 bases from V and 10 bases from J, with 21 bases in between. The CDR3 protein is CASSEPEGRGDWSPLHF. As DNA, the CDR3 is TGTGCCAGCAGTGAACCGGAGGGGAGGGGAGATTGGTCACCCCTCCACTTT.

Notes on this clone: Other DNA sequences in this specimen translate into the identical CDR3. J is TRBJ1-2 and V is TRBV6-1, with D tentatively TRBD1 (6 bases). Deletions cut 0 bases from V and 4 bases from J, with 9 bases between. Germline V gene sequence: CDR1 MNHNS, CDR2 SASEGT. The CDR3 has 14 amino acids. The CDR3 nucleotides read TGTGCCAGCAGTGAAGCGGGAGGGGGCTATGGCTACACCTTC. Protein: CASSEAGGGYGYTF.

This chain connects TRBV19 to TRBJ2-2, with 7 bases matching TRBD1. The CDR3 extends over 14 amino acids. V shed 5 bases, J shed 7 bases, and the junction held 7 bases outside the gene matches. The germline gives CDR1 LNHDA, CDR2 SQIVND (reference sequence). The DNA for the CDR3 is TGTGCCAGTAGTGAACAGGGGAAGGGCGGGGAGCTGTTTTTT. It codes for CASSEQGKGGELFF.

The V and J genes are TRBV5-1 and TRBJ2-3; D ambiguous. Between the trimmed V and J ends, which lost 0 bases and 2 bases, there was a span of 13 bases. In germline, CDR1 is SGHRS, CDR2 YFSETQ. This CDR3 has 16 residues. This chain's CDR3 is CASSLEVVLNTDTQYF. The DNA for the CDR3 is TGCGCCAGCAGCTTGGAGGTGGTACTAAACACAGATACGCAGTATTTT. The full variable domain, its missing parts supplied by reference TRBV5-1 and TRBJ2-3, is KAGVTQTPRYLIKTRGQQVTLSCSPISGHRSVSWYQQTPGQGLQFLFEYFSETQRNKGNFPGRFSGRQFSNSRSEMNVSTLELGDSALYLCASSLEVVLNTDTQYFGPGTRLTVL.

The genes are TRBV2 and TRBJ1-6; 10 bases fit TRBD1. The CDR3 consists of 14 residues. Germline trimming cut 7 bases from V and 8 bases from J; bases unmatched to any gene: 5. From germline, CDR1 is SNHLY and CDR2 FYNNEI. CDR3: CASILGQGYSPLHF. The DNA of the CDR3 is TGTGCCAGCATCCTGGGACAGGGGTATTCACCCCTCCACTTT.

V is TRBV29-1 and J is TRBJ2-5, with no clear D. The germline V gene encodes CDR1 SQVTM and CDR2 ANQGSEA. The V and J ends lost 4 bases and 3 bases respectively, with 3 bases between them. This CDR3 contains 10 residues. In DNA, the CDR3 is TGCAGCGTTGTCAAAGAGACCCAGTACTTC. This translates into CSVVKETQYF.

V and J are TRBV27 and TRBJ1-1; D gene uncertain. This CDR3 is built from 13 residues. Between the trimmed V and J ends, which lost 8 bases and 1 base, there was a span of 11 bases. Germline values: CDR1 MNHEY, CDR2 SMNVEV (reference sequence). DNA of the CDR3: TGTGCCAGCTTAAAACGGGGGAACACTGAAGCTTTCTTT. The encoded protein is CASLKRGNTEAFF.

J is TRBJ1-6 and V is TRBV30, with D hard to call. Germline CDR1 GTSNPN, CDR2 SVGIG (reference sequence). The CDR3 runs to 14 residues. V was trimmed by 1 base and J by 12 bases, leaving 16 bases between them. CDR3 bases: TGTGCCTGGAGTGGACCCAGGCTGGTAGAACCCCTCCACTTT. It translates to CAWSGPRLVEPLHF. Full variable domain (outside the CDR3, taken from reference TRBV30 and TRBJ1-6): SQTIHQWPATLVQPVGSPLSLECTVEGTSNPNLYWYRQAAGRGLQLLFYSVGIGQISSEVPQNLSASRPQDRQFILSSKKLLLSDSGFYLCAWSGPRLVEPLHFGNGTRLTVT.

This chain links TRBV6-1 with TRBJ1-6; 8 bases match TRBD1. V shed 5 bases and J 8 bases; nucleotides not matched to a gene: 5. Germline CDR1 and CDR2: MNHNS and SASEGT. CDR3 length: 14 residues. CDR3 residues: CASSRQGKDSPLHF. Written as DNA, the CDR3 is TGTGCCAGCAGTCGACAGGGGAAGGATTCACCCCTCCACTTT.

Here the CDR3 DNA reads TGTGCCAGCAGTTATTCCCCCTCACGAGGGGATACGCAGTATTTT. It yields the protein CASSYSPSRGDTQYF. This chain uses TRBV6-5 with TRBJ2-3, with D maybe TRBD2 (5 bases). V shed 3 bases and J shed 6 bases, with 16 bases lying between them. CDR1 is MNHEY and CDR2 is SVGAGI in the germline V gene. The length of the CDR3 is 15 residues.

V is TRBV29-1 and J is TRBJ1-1, with unresolved D. Germline V gene lookup returns CDR1 SQVTM and CDR2 ANQGSEA. The CDR3 is 10 residues long. Between the trimmed V and J ends, which lost 3 bases and 5 bases, there was a span of 4 bases. The DNA for the CDR3 is TGCAGCGTTGAGAGAACTGAAGCTTTCTTT. Its translation: CSVERTEAFF.

The chain has TRBV11-2 and TRBJ1-5; D is ambiguous. CDR3 length: 14 amino acids. CDR1 is SGHAT and CDR2 is FQNNGV in the germline V gene. Trimming removed 3 bases at V and 4 bases at J, with 10 bases between. CDR3 loop: CASSLETGNQPQHF. The DNA of the CDR3 is TGTGCCAGCAGCTTGGAGACGGGAAATCAGCCCCAGCATTTT. Using reference TRBV11-2 and TRBJ1-5 for the parts outside the CDR3, the full variable domain is EAGVAQSPRYKIIEKRQSVAFWCNPISGHATLYWYQQILGQGPKLLIQFQNNGVVDDSQLPKDRFSAERLKGVDSTLKIQPAKLEDSAVYLCASSLETGNQPQHFGDGTRLSIL.

J is TRBJ1-6 and V is TRBV21-1. TRBV21-1 is deemed a pseudogene. The CDR3 length is 20 residues. CDR3 in amino acids: CASSKGGPALNSSYNSPLHF. The CDR3 nucleotides are TGTGCCAGCAGCAAAGGAGGGCCAGCACTAAATAGCTCCTATAATTCACCCCTCCACTTT.

V gene TRBV2 combines with J gene TRBJ1-6; no firm D call. V lost 1 base and J lost 11, with 6 bases in between. Germline-derived CDR1 and CDR2 are SNHLY and FYNNEI. CDR3 length: 12 amino acids. The CDR3 bases are TGTGCCAGCAGTGAAGGCCAGGCACCCCTCCACTTT. As protein: CASSEGQAPLHF.

This clone was counted once. The chain has TRBV6-7 and TRBJ2-3, with D uncertain. TRBV6-7 carries the ORF label, with uncertain function. The germline V and J ends were trimmed by 7 bases and 4 bases, with 18 bases remaining between them. The CDR3 is made up of 15 amino acids. The CDR3 coding sequence is TGTGCCAGCAATTCCGAAACTACCTTCCCAGATACGCAGTATTTT. This gives the protein CASNSETTFPDTQYF.